This is a list of T cell receptor beta chains from one sample in a study of identical twins. MiXCR, run by TCRdb on the 5' RACE reads, gives a single entry per CDR3 protein. The repertoire includes a few hundred thousand distinct CDR3 sequences, 8.5% to 10% of them detected once, and approximately 8.9% sits in the top ten. The material sequenced was naive T cells sorted from blood. These receptors all come from a woman between 45 and 65 years old in good health. The CDR3 runs from the conserved cysteine through the conserved F or W. Each record gives: J gene, V gene, clone size, D gene, CDR3 protein, CDR3 DNA. A D gene is named only where the DNA matches it firmly. Not every row has a clone size; where given, it reads once, few, many or a size class.

>TRBJ2-7|TRBV27|many|.
CASSLLSGTGYEQYF
TGTGCCAGCAGTTTATTATCCGGTACGGGCTACGAGCAGTACTTC
>TRBJ2-1|TRBV5-1|many|.
CASGKGGDEQFF
TGCGCCAGCGGAAAAGGGGGAGATGAGCAGTTCTTC
>TRBJ2-2|TRBV2|many|.
CASRDTNTGELFF
TGTGCCAGCCGGGACACAAACACCGGGGAGCTGTTTTTT
>TRBJ2-2|TRBV29-1|many|TRBD1
CSARQGTNTGELFF
TGCAGCGCCCGACAGGGTACGAACACCGGGGAGCTGTTTTTT
>TRBJ2-6|TRBV6-1|few|.
CASGPKSSGANVLTF
TGTGCCAGTGGGCCTAAGAGCTCTGGGGCCAACGTCCTGACTTTC
>TRBJ1-5|TRBV5-1|many|.
CASSLGDSVWRSNQPQHF
TGCGCCAGCAGCTTGGGGGATTCAGTCTGGAGGAGCAATCAGCCCCAGCATTTT
>TRBJ2-3|TRBV7-9|few|TRBD2
CASSPPGLLTDTQYF
TGTGCCAGCAGCCCCCCGGGACTACTCACAGATACGCAGTATTTT
>TRBJ2-3|TRBV10-3|.|TRBD2
CAINKAGGPSDTQYF
TGTGCCATCAATAAAGCGGGAGGGCCCTCAGATACGCAGTATTTT
>TRBJ1-4|TRBV6-2/TRBV6-3|.|.
CASIQGLGWTNEKLFF
TGTGCCAGCATCCAGGGTCTAGGATGGACTAATGAAAAACTGTTTTTT
>TRBJ2-1|TRBV5-1|.|.
CASSFQVRDEQFF
TGCGCCAGCAGCTTCCAAGTGCGGGATGAGCAGTTCTTC
>TRBJ2-5|TRBV3-1|.|TRBD2
CASSHAPSGRFQETQYF
TGTGCCAGCAGCCACGCACCCAGCGGGAGGTTTCAAGAGACCCAGTACTTC
>TRBJ2-5|TRBV14|.|TRBD1
CASSQALGDRGFWRETQYF
TGTGCCAGCAGCCAAGCGCTCGGGGACAGGGGGTTCTGGAGAGAGACCCAGTACTTC
>TRBJ2-7|TRBV7-9|.|.
CASSSSDREQYF
TGTGCCAGCAGCTCATCAGATCGCGAGCAGTACTTC
>TRBJ2-2|TRBV5-1|many|.
CASSRTVANTGELFF
TGCGCCAGCAGCCGGACGGTCGCGAACACCGGGGAGCTGTTTTTT
>TRBJ2-1|TRBV4-1|few|TRBD2
CASSQEWTSGNEQFF
TGCGCCAGCAGCCAAGAGTGGACTAGCGGAAATGAGCAGTTCTTC
>TRBJ2-1|TRBV9|few|.
CASSERVGTEQFF
TGTGCCAGCAGCGAGAGGGTTGGGACTGAGCAGTTCTTC
>TRBJ1-6|TRBV12-3/TRBV12-4|.|TRBD1
CASQDRGGSPLHF
TGTGCCAGCCAGGACAGGGGCGGTTCACCCCTCCACTTT
>TRBJ2-1|TRBV20-1|.|.
CSARDEARKEGPYNEQFF
TGCAGTGCTAGAGATGAAGCTAGGAAGGAGGGCCCCTACAATGAGCAGTTCTTC
>TRBJ2-3|TRBV24-1|.|.
CATSKAGSRTDTQYF
TGTGCCACCAGCAAGGCCGGCTCCCGCACAGATACGCAGTATTTT
>TRBJ2-2|TRBV29-1|many|.
CSVEVQGLGTGELFF
TGCAGCGTTGAAGTACAGGGCCTAGGGACCGGGGAGCTGTTTTTT
>TRBJ1-5|TRBV3-1|.|.
CASSQGGGNQPQHF
TGTGCCAGCAGCCAAGGGGGGGGCAATCAGCCCCAGCATTTT
>TRBJ1-2|TRBV19|few|.
CASIGGVGSNYGYTF
TGTGCCAGTATTGGGGGCGTAGGATCTAACTATGGCTACACCTTC
>TRBJ2-7|TRBV12-3/TRBV12-4|many|.
CASGLSNRLSEQYF
TGTGCCAGCGGACTTTCGAACCGATTGAGTGAGCAGTACTTC
>TRBJ2-1|TRBV15|few|.
CATSSFDRGNEQFF
TGTGCCACCAGCAGCTTTGACAGAGGCAATGAGCAGTTCTTC
>TRBJ2-2|TRBV5-1|.|TRBD1
CASSFGTGGTGELFF
TGCGCCAGCAGCTTCGGGACAGGGGGAACCGGGGAGCTGTTTTTT
>TRBJ2-7|TRBV5-6|.|TRBD2
CASSTSEGLGGSSYEQYF
TGTGCCAGCTCGACTAGCGAAGGGTTAGGGGGAAGCTCCTACGAGCAGTACTTC
>TRBJ2-3|TRBV9|many|.
CASSVEGGLTDTQYF
TGTGCCAGCAGCGTAGAAGGGGGACTCACAGATACGCAGTATTTT
>TRBJ2-3|TRBV3-1|.|.
CASSQDTRAYDTDTQYF
TGTGCCAGCAGCCAAGATACGAGAGCGTACGACACAGATACGCAGTATTTT
>TRBJ2-7|TRBV5-6|few|.
CASSAIGSSYEQYF
TGTGCCAGCAGCGCGATTGGCAGCTCCTACGAGCAGTACTTC
>TRBJ2-1|TRBV20-1|few|.
CSARGHNEQFF
TGCAGTGCTCGGGGACACAATGAGCAGTTCTTC
>TRBJ1-2|TRBV20-1|.|.
CSARDEGNGYTF
TGCAGTGCTAGAGACGAGGGTAATGGCTACACCTTC
>TRBJ1-1|TRBV7-2|.|.
CASSAAVNTEAFF
TGTGCCAGCAGCGCCGCCGTGAACACTGAAGCTTTCTTT
>TRBJ2-3|TRBV5-1|many|TRBD2
CASSLGSGTSRDTQYF
TGCGCCAGCAGCTTGGGATCCGGGACTAGCAGAGATACGCAGTATTTT
>TRBJ2-7|TRBV3-1|.|TRBD2
CASSLAGGPSEQYF
TGTGCCAGCAGCTTAGCGGGAGGGCCATCCGAGCAGTACTTC